These T cell receptor beta chains were read from a single sample in a study of T-cell reconstitution after alpha-beta-depleted transplantation in children. Via MiXCR, TCRdb re-called the PCR reads, giving one row per CDR3 protein. The sample shows hundreds of thousands of distinct CDR3 sequences, 15% to 20% of them seen only once. The source was PBMCs, mostly from graft donor cells, collected 360 days after TCRalphabeta/CD19-depleted stem cell transplant. The source is a boy in the first two years of life who had a stem cell transplant for Wiskott-Aldrich syndrome, so the T cells may come from the graft donor. CDR3s include the opening cysteine and the closing phenylalanine or tryptophan.

j_call v_call cdr3_length cdr3_aa
TRBJ2-5 TRBV29-1 15 CSVARRVGGWETQYF
TRBJ1-1 TRBV6-5 14 CASSYLGLHTEAFF
TRBJ2-7 TRBV6-1 16 CASSGGIPNFGYEQYF
TRBJ1-4 TRBV4-1 14 CASSQDQGFEKLFF
TRBJ2-5 TRBV10-3 14 CAISESWGQETQYF
TRBJ2-4 TRBV20-1 15 CSATGLLLAKNIQYF
TRBJ1-1 TRBV28 14 CASSQGQGDSEAFF
TRBJ2-7 TRBV24-1 17 CATSGGGTHAKFYEQYF
TRBJ2-2 TRBV20-1 18 CSARDLYTDRGFTGELFF
TRBJ2-2 TRBV4-1 17 CASSPGTSGGYTGELFF
TRBJ2-7 TRBV15 15 CATSRGGTETYEQYF
TRBJ2-2 TRBV7-6 15 CASSLGGAKTGELFF
TRBJ2-2 TRBV5-1 12 CASSVIPGELFF
TRBJ2-3 TRBV6-4 13 CASSSADTDTQYF
TRBJ2-3 TRBV29-1 14 CSAYLASSTDTQYF
TRBJ2-2 TRBV5-1 16 CASSLSKDRGSGELFF
TRBJ2-6 TRBV20-1 15 CSANSRGSGANVLTF
TRBJ2-1 TRBV20-1 16 CSARGGLAGGHNEQFF
TRBJ2-3 TRBV20-1 14 CSAQWTSGTDTQYF
TRBJ2-2 TRBV29-1 13 CSVGQGITGELFF
TRBJ2-1 TRBV11-2 16 CASSLDWLAAYNEQFF
TRBJ2-1 TRBV12-3/TRBV12-4 17 CASSERLAGPSYNEQFF
TRBJ1-1 TRBV28 15 CASTLSTGMNTEAFF
TRBJ2-2 TRBV20-1 15 CSARELGGITGELFF
TRBJ2-1 TRBV20-1 14 CSAWGSGRINEQFF
TRBJ2-3 TRBV7-2 17 CASSLWGTRVITDTQYF
TRBJ2-1 TRBV10-3 12 CATAGRGDEQFF